Listed below are T cell receptor beta chains from one sample, sequenced in a study of cytomegalovirus exposure and HLA in healthy donors. Sequencing was performed with immunoSEQ multiplex PCR; in TCRdb, only in-frame clones are kept and a portion is missing. The sample consists of around 130,000 clones, over 70% of them appearing once. What was sequenced was PBMCs. The receptors originated from a woman aged 60-70 years in good health and CMV-seropositive. Each CDR3 is given with its conserved first and last residue. Fields, in order: clone size, D gene, J gene, V gene, CDR3 protein, CDR3 DNA. A D gene is named only where the DNA matches it firmly. Rows may omit the clone size; those that give it use once, few, many or a size class.

medium-sized TRBD1 TRBJ2-2 TRBV29-1 CSVEAGTGGTGELFF TGCAGCGTTGAAGCCGGGACAGGGGGAACCGGGGAGCTGTTTTTT
- TRBD1 TRBJ1-3 TRBV4-1 CASSQDPGGYSGNTIYF TGCGCCAGCAGCCAAGATCCAGGGGGATACTCTGGAAACACCATATATTTT
few TRBD1 TRBJ2-7 TRBV5-1 CASRLLDEGANSYEQYF TGCGCCAGCAGGCTGCTCGATGAGGGGGCCAACTCCTACGAGCAGTACTTC
- TRBD1 TRBJ1-4 TRBV18 CASSPGTASTNEKLFF TGTGCCAGCTCACCCGGGACAGCCTCAACTAATGAAAAACTGTTTTTT
- - TRBJ1-2 TRBV19 CASRPPATYGYTF TGTGCCAGTAGACCTCCCGCGACTTATGGCTACACCTTC
- TRBD1 TRBJ1-1 TRBV30 CAWSHVRPGQGPTEAFF TGTGCCTGGTCCCACGTCCGACCGGGACAGGGCCCCACTGAAGCTTTCTTT
- - TRBJ2-3 TRBV11-3 CASSLGSRGTDTQYF TGTGCCAGCAGCTTAGGTAGCCGAGGCACAGATACGCAGTATTTT
- TRBD2 TRBJ2-1 TRBV11-1 CASSYPGTSGVLQFF TGTGCCAGCAGCTACCCCGGGACTAGCGGGGTCTTGCAGTTCTTC
- - TRBJ1-4 TRBV4-2 CASSQTERHYEKLFF TGTGCCAGCAGCCAAACCGAGAGGCACTATGAAAAACTGTTTTTT
- - TRBJ2-7 TRBV7-8 CASTPVTYTYEQYF TGTGCCAGCACCCCTGTAACATATACCTACGAGCAGTACTTC
- TRBD1 TRBJ1-2 TRBV28 CASGWTGGNGYTF TGTGCCAGCGGATGGACAGGGGGAAACGGCTACACCTTC
once - TRBJ1-1 TRBV2 CASRGLMNTEAFF TGTGCCAGCAGGGGCCTCATGAACACTGAAGCTTTCTTT
- TRBD1 TRBJ1-5 TRBV5-1 CASKAGEGGSNQPQHF TGCGCCAGCAAAGCAGGGGAAGGGGGCAGCAATCAGCCCCAGCATTTT
few - TRBJ1-2 TRBV10-3 CAISDPVEGTNYGYTF TGTGCCATCAGTGACCCGGTGGAGGGAACTAACTATGGCTACACCTTC
- - TRBJ2-5 TRBV5-1 CASSLHQQETQYF TGCGCCAGCAGCTTGCACCAGCAAGAGACCCAGTACTTC
- - TRBJ1-3 TRBV29-1 CSVELGSSGNTIYF TGCAGCGTTGAATTGGGGAGCTCTGGAAACACCATATATTTT
- - TRBJ1-5 TRBV18 CASSPQGQPQHF TGTGCCAGCTCACCACAGGGGCAGCCCCAGCATTTT
- TRBD1 TRBJ1-2 TRBV6-1 CASSEDRRLYGYTF TGTGCCAGCAGTGAGGACAGGAGGCTCTATGGCTACACCTTC
- - TRBJ1-5 TRBV18 CASSLNPLDSGVDHQPQHF TGTGCCAGCTCACTTAACCCGTTGGACAGCGGCGTCGATCATCAGCCCCAGCATTTT
- TRBD2 TRBJ2-1 TRBV11-3 CASSSSGGRYNEQFF TGTGCCAGCAGCTCCAGCGGGGGCCGTTACAATGAGCAGTTCTTC
- - TRBJ1-1 TRBV6-5 CASSYSPGTTEAFF TGTGCCAGCAGTTACTCTCCGGGTACCACTGAAGCTTTCTTT
- - TRBJ1-5 TRBV7-3 CASSPDYSNQPQHF TGTGCCAGCAGCCCTGACTATAGCAATCAGCCCCAGCATTTT
- TRBD1 TRBJ2-1 TRBV12-5 CASGSPGQGFNEQFF TGTGCTAGTGGTTCCCCTGGACAGGGTTTTAATGAGCAGTTCTTC
- - TRBJ2-7 TRBV7-9 CSSSFSGDEQYF TGTTCCAGCAGCTTCTCCGGAGACGAGCAGTACTTC
few TRBD1 TRBJ2-3 TRBV7-9 CSSSLGTDPDTQYF TGTTCCAGCAGCCTCGGGACAGACCCAGATACGCAGTATTTT
- TRBD1 TRBJ1-2 TRBV11-2 CASSQDRTYGYTF TGTGCCAGCAGCCAGGACAGGACCTATGGCTACACCTTC
few TRBD1 TRBJ1-2 TRBV18 CASSSGGRVYGYTF TGTGCCAGCTCATCAGGGGGGCGAGTCTATGGCTACACCTTC
- TRBD1 TRBJ1-4 TRBV6-6 CASNPGQGINEKLFF TGTGCCAGTAATCCGGGACAGGGCATTAATGAAAAACTGTTTTTT
- - TRBJ2-7 TRBV7-3 CASSFALASGEQYF TGTGCCAGCAGCTTCGCCTTAGCCTCGGGGGAGCAGTACTTC
- TRBD1 TRBJ1-1 TRBV11-2 CASSKQGDTEAFF TGTGCCAGCAGCAAACAGGGGGACACTGAAGCTTTCTTT
- - TRBJ2-3 TRBV10-1 CASMGVGGTQYF TGCGCCAGCATGGGGGTCGGGGGAACGCAGTATTTT
- - TRBJ2-7 TRBV19 CASSMEGGGTYEQYF TGTGCCAGTAGTATGGAGGGGGGGGGAACCTACGAGCAGTACTTC
once - TRBJ1-2 TRBV9 CASSVGNRDYGYTF TGTGCCAGCAGCGTAGGAAACCGCGACTATGGCTACACCTTC
- - TRBJ1-2 TRBV5-6 CASSPVMLSYGYTF TGTGCCAGCAGCCCCGTAATGCTCAGCTATGGCTACACCTTC
- - TRBJ1-2 TRBV5-6 CASSLVQANNYGYTF TGTGCCAGCAGCTTGGTCCAGGCCAATAACTATGGCTACACCTTC
- - TRBJ1-1 TRBV7-2 CASSSGGRTEAFF TGTGCCAGCAGCTCGGGGGGTAGAACTGAAGCTTTCTTT
- TRBD1 TRBJ1-6 TRBV7-6 CASSFGQGNSPLHF TGTGCCAGCAGCTTTGGACAGGGGAATTCACCCCTCCACTTT
- - TRBJ2-3 TRBV5-1 CASSLAGTDTQYF TGCGCCAGCAGCTTGGCCGGGACAGATACGCAGTATTTT
- - TRBJ1-2 TRBV4-2 CASSQPQGRGNYGYTF TGTGCCAGCAGCCAACCTCAGGGGAGGGGGAACTATGGCTACACCTTC
- - TRBJ1-1 TRBV5-8 CASSPGTGQMNTEAFF TGTGCCAGCAGCCCGGGAACGGGACAAATGAACACTGAAGCTTTCTTT
- - TRBJ2-1 TRBV12-5 CASGPPPSGNEQFF TGTGCTAGTGGCCCCCCGCCCTCAGGTAATGAGCAGTTCTTC
- TRBD1 TRBJ1-1 TRBV19 CASSADRAEAFF TGTGCCAGTTCCGCGGACAGGGCGGAAGCTTTCTTT
- - TRBJ2-5 TRBV5-5 CASSQQPQGTGRAETQYF TGTGCCAGCAGCCAACAACCTCAGGGGACGGGCAGGGCGGAGACCCAGTACTTC
- - TRBJ2-1 TRBV5-1 CASSLVLTAKGDEQFF TGCGCCAGCAGCTTGGTTTTAACAGCCAAAGGGGATGAGCAGTTCTTC
- - TRBJ1-1 TRBV6-1 CASSEAWPNTEAFF TGTGCCAGCAGTGAAGCGTGGCCGAACACTGAAGCTTTCTTT
- - TRBJ1-1 TRBV9 CASSPRQATGTEAFF TGTGCCAGCAGCCCTCGACAGGCCACGGGGACTGAAGCTTTCTTT
- - TRBJ2-5 TRBV11-2 CASSLLEAQYF TGTGCCAGCAGCCTCCTGGAGGCCCAGTACTTC
- - TRBJ2-1 TRBV27 CASSRDSYYNEQFF TGTGCCAGCAGTAGAGACAGTTACTACAATGAGCAGTTCTTC
- - TRBJ2-7 TRBV5-1 CASSLAGSHEQYF TGCGCCAGCAGCTTGGCCGGGTCCCACGAGCAGTACTTC
- - TRBJ1-5 TRBV5-1 CASSGGDNQPQHF TGCGCCAGCAGCGGAGGGGACAATCAGCCCCAGCATTTT
once TRBD1 TRBJ2-7 TRBV29-1 CSGQGVGHEQYF TGCAGCGGACAGGGTGTGGGCCACGAGCAGTACTTC
- - TRBJ1-1 TRBV11-2 CASSFQVNTEAFF TGTGCCAGCAGCTTTCAGGTGAACACTGAAGCTTTCTTT
- - TRBJ1-1 TRBV2 CASKVGGANTEAFF TGTGCCAGCAAAGTGGGGGGAGCGAACACTGAAGCTTTCTTT
- TRBD1 TRBJ1-4 TRBV18 CASSPPGTANEKLFF TGTGCCAGCTCACCACCCGGGACAGCTAATGAAAAACTGTTTTTT
- TRBD2 TRBJ2-3 TRBV29-1 CSGGGGALETDTQYF TGCAGCGGCGGCGGGGGGGCACTAGAGACAGATACGCAGTATTTT
- - TRBJ1-6 TRBV7-9 CSSSLEGRELNSPLHF TGTTCCAGCAGCTTAGAGGGTCGGGAGCTCAATTCACCCCTCCACTTT
once - TRBJ2-3 TRBV6-6 CASSYGRTDTQYF TGTGCCAGCAGTTACGGCCGCACAGATACGCAGTATTTT
- - TRBJ2-7 TRBV5-6 CASTDQGKQASEQYF TGTGCCAGCACCGACCAGGGCAAACAGGCTTCCGAGCAGTACTTC